This entry features one T cell receptor (beta chain) sequence. Its antigen is currently not known. Base quality data are lacking; no much larger clone is found one base away. V is trimmed back by 3 bases and J by 2 bases, and the junction contains 8 bases that no gene match accounts for. Spanning cysteine to phenylalanine, the CDR3 consists of 16 amino acids. The DNA shown is the 48-base CDR3, in frame from base 1. From a lookup of the germline V gene, CDR1 and CDR2 are SGHNT and YENEEA. These data are taken from a study of T cell responses to AZD1222 COVID-19 vaccine listed by TCRdb under 2021. Looking at the study overall: Because spike-specific TCR depth and breadth did not differ between the two schedules, AZD1222 recipients who got a second dose at roughly 4 weeks were pooled with those who got a second dose at roughly 12 weeks. A total of 233 trial participants underwent TCR sequencing, of whom 200 to 220 received two doses of AZD1222 and about 25 received two doses of the MenACWY control vaccine. Trial participants were enrolled by age into 18-55, 56-69 and 70-plus year subgroups, with roughly 150, 30 and 60 TCR-sequenced participants respectively. Results and caveats for the whole study, not just this receptor: After two AZD1222 doses, both the breadth and the depth of spike-specific TCRs were significantly higher than at day 0 and than in MenACWY recipients. Reportedly, almost half of the unique spike-specific TCRs recognized epitopes lying outside the regions that are mutated in the B.1.351 and B.1.1.7 variants. Only a handful of AZD1222 recipients were SARS-CoV-2 seropositive at baseline, limiting conclusions about previously exposed vaccinees. Participants were mostly white British, with more females than males. The authors suggested clonal diversity may have been underestimated. The 56-69-year group was small, and its depth increase did not reach significance, likely because of low power. The vaccine-associated CD4 TCRs covered the entire spike protein, and the dominant responses fell in regions 160-218 and 743-854. No day 14 peak-response samples were available, so repertoires were characterized only after the peak T cell response.

The CDR3 regions of human TCRbeta chains were subjected to immunosequencing. In the source study's methods: Repertoire TCRs were matched against a reference library of SARS-CoV-2-specific TCRs generated with the MIRA antigen-specificity platform. Breadth meant the fraction of unique TCRs that were SARS-CoV-2-associated, whereas depth meant the fraction of total T cells that were SARS-CoV-2-associated. Using the MIRA data, each spike-specific TCR was mapped to the spike region that the TCR reacts to and placed in a CD4 or CD8 class. Log10-transformed breadth and depth values were compared by one-way ANOVA with Sidak's multiple comparisons tests. Entries here come from immuneACCESS through TCRdb and include only in-frame sequences with V and J called. Some clones fail to appear in such tables; in the studies checked, an unresolved V gene covers under half of the shortfall, and the cause of the remainder is unknown. V and J calls and clone size are as listed in that table; D and trimming were resolved from the DNA. This sample gives roughly 100,000 clones in total; 86% of them show up just once. Together, the top ten hold roughly 1.4% of the sample.

The time point label corresponds to: baseline before first vaccination. Vaccinee samples came from UK trials COV001 and COV002, including a single-blind randomized controlled phase 2/3 trial of AZD1222 (ChAdOx1 nCoV-19) in healthy adults. Trial participant PBMC samples were collected at day 0 and day 28 after the second dose for TCRbeta chain sequencing. In this chain, TRBV11-3 is recombined with TRBJ2-7, with 9 central nucleotides matching TRBD1. Sequencing was performed on peripheral blood, taken on day 0 of AZD1222 vaccination. The clonotype comes from an adult in good health. The nucleotide sequence reads as follows: TGTGCCAGCAGCTTGATAGGGGGACAGGGCCCCTACGAGCAGTACTTC. The translation is CASSLIGGQGPYEQYF.